This is a list of T cell receptor beta chains from one sample in a study of blood T cell repertoires in COVID-19. Assay: immunoSEQ multiplex PCR; the TCRdb copy retains only in-frame clones and omits some. The table shows tens of thousands of clones, with 90% occurring only once. The sample taken for sequencing was peripheral blood. The receptors stem from a woman of 80 years or more with active or convalescent COVID-19. CDR3s include the opening cysteine and the closing phenylalanine or tryptophan. The D gene is left open where the match is weak. A row's size may be missing; if present it is once, few, many or a size class.

>TRBV4-3|TRBJ2-3|.|TRBD2
TGCGCCAGCAGCCAAGATCTTGCGGGAGGCTACACAGATACGCAGTATTTT
CASSQDLAGGYTDTQYF
>TRBV15|TRBJ2-2|.|.
TGTGCCACCAGCAGATCCTTTTCCTTGAACACCGGGGAGCTGTTTTTT
CATSRSFSLNTGELFF
>TRBV2|TRBJ2-3|.|.
TGTGCCAGCAGTAGGGACTTCACAGATACGCAGTATTTT
CASSRDFTDTQYF
>TRBV27|TRBJ2-2|.|TRBD1
TGTGCCAGCAGATACAGGGGACGGAACACCGGGGAGCTGTTTTTT
CASRYRGRNTGELFF
>TRBV6-6|TRBJ1-5|once|.
TGTGCCAGCAGTCTATGGGGGGGGCGGGGTCAGCCCCAGCATTTT
CASSLWGGRGQPQHF
>TRBV27|TRBJ1-2|once|TRBD1
TGTGCCAGCAGTCCGTGGACAGGGGGCGATGGCTACACCTTC
CASSPWTGGDGYTF
>TRBV7-9|TRBJ2-4|.|.
TGTGCCAGCAGCTTAGTTCTGGGAGGCAAAAACATTCAGTACTTC
CASSLVLGGKNIQYF
>TRBV11-2|TRBJ2-2|.|TRBD2
TGTGCCAGCAGCAATAGCGGGGTGAACACCGGGGAGCTGTTTTTT
CASSNSGVNTGELFF
>TRBV19|TRBJ2-4|.|TRBD1
TGTGCCAGTAGGACAGGGGCAAACATTCAGTACTTC
CASRTGANIQYF
>TRBV27|TRBJ1-1|.|.
TGTGCCAGCAGTTCATCCTCCCTTGAAGCTTTCTTT
CASSSSSLEAFF
>TRBV5-1|TRBJ1-2|.|.
TGCGCCAGCAGCTTGGGGCAGGGTACCCGCGGCTACACCTTC
CASSLGQGTRGYTF
>TRBV18|TRBJ2-2|.|.
TGTGCCAGCTCACCTCTCCCCCTCGGGGAGCTGTTTTTT
CASSPLPLGELFF
>TRBV7-2|TRBJ2-6|.|.
TGTGCCAGCAGCTTAGTGAGTCGGGGGGCCAACGTCCTGACTTTC
CASSLVSRGANVLTF
>TRBV19|TRBJ1-5|.|.
TGTGCCAGTAGTAAAACTGGGACACCCATGAATCAGCCCCAGCATTTT
CASSKTGTPMNQPQHF
>TRBV7-2|TRBJ1-5|.|.
TGTGCCAGCAGCTTAGTGGAGACAGGCGGGCAGCCCCAGCATTTT
CASSLVETGGQPQHF
>TRBV28|TRBJ1-1|.|.
TGTGCCAGCACCCCTGGGACACAGAACACTGAAGCTTTCTTT
CASTPGTQNTEAFF
>TRBV9|TRBJ2-2|.|TRBD2
TGTGCCAGCAGCGTCCTGACTAGCGGGATTACCGGGGAGCTGTTTTTT
CASSVLTSGITGELFF
>TRBV6-2/TRBV6-3|TRBJ2-1|.|.
TGTGCCAGCAGTTACTCGTTTGGCGGAAGCTCCTACAATGAGCAGTTCTTC
CASSYSFGGSSYNEQFF
>TRBV27|TRBJ2-1|.|TRBD2
TGTGCCAGCAGTTTCTTACTAGCGGGATTCTACAATGAGCAGTTCTTC
CASSFLLAGFYNEQFF
>TRBV3-1/TRBV3-2|TRBJ2-1|.|TRBD2
TGTGCCAGCAGCCAAACTAGCGGGAGAGGCAATGAGCAGTTCTTC
CASSQTSGRGNEQFF
>TRBV7-9|TRBJ1-1|.|.
TGTGCCAGCAGCTTCCGGGACATCGCTAAGGCTTTCTTT
CASSFRDIAKAFF
>TRBV5-1|TRBJ2-1|.|.
TGCGCCAGCAGTGCTCAGTCCGGGCCTCACTTAGGGGATGAGCAGTTCTTC
CASSAQSGPHLGDEQFF
>TRBV7-2|TRBJ2-5|.|.
TGTGCCAGCAGCTTAGGGACGGGAAAAGAGACCCAGTACTTC
CASSLGTGKETQYF
>TRBV24-1|TRBJ1-5|.|.
TGTGCCACCAGTCCCTCCGGGAATCAGCCCCAGCATTTT
CATSPSGNQPQHF
>TRBV12-5|TRBJ2-7|.|.
TGTGCTAGTGGTAGGGGGGGAGGAACCTACGAGCAGTACTTC
CASGRGGGTYEQYF
>TRBV7-8|TRBJ1-5|few|.
TGTGCCAGCAGCGCGGGGGAGAGGTATCAGCCCCAGCATTTT
CASSAGERYQPQHF
>TRBV2|TRBJ2-7|once|.
TGTGCCAGCAGTTATATAAGCGGAGCTTCCTACGAGCAGTACTTC
CASSYISGASYEQYF
>TRBV30|TRBJ2-2|.|.
TGTGCCTGGAGTGCCCCGGGTAGCTATCTCGGGGAGCTGTTTTTT
CAWSAPGSYLGELFF